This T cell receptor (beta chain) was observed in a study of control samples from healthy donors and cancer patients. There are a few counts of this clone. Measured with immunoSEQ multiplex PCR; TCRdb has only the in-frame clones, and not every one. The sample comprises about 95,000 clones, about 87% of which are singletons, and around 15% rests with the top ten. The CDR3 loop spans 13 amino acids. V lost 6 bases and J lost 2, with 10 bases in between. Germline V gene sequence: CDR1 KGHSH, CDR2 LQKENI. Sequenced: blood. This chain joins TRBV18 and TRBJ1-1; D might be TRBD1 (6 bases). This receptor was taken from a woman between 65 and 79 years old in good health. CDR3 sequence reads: CASSWDINTEAFF. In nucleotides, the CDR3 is TGTGCCAGCTCGTGGGACATAAACACTGAAGCTTTCTTT.